This is a list of T cell receptor beta chains from one sample in a study of ipilimumab plus nivolumab after autologous stem cell transplantation. Method: immunoSEQ multiplex PCR; TCRdb's copy keeps in-frame clones and lacks some. The data hold roughly 86,000 clones, with more than 80% observed a single time. This sample comprised PBMCs, obtained in a trial of ipilimumab plus nivolumab as post-transplant consolidation. These receptors all come from a male donor with diffuse large B-cell lymphoma. The CDR3 runs from the conserved cysteine through the conserved F or W. The D gene is left open where the match is weak. Only some rows state a clone size, as once, few, many or a class for expanded clones.

D gene,V gene,clone size,J gene,CDR3 DNA,CDR3 protein
.,TRBV18,few,TRBJ2-7,TGTGCCAGCTCACCAGGGACGGCGAGCTCCTACGAGCAGTACTTC,CASSPGTASSYEQYF
.,TRBV5-1,.,TRBJ2-1,TGCGCCAGCAGCTTTGGCGACTTCCAGTACAATGAGCAGTTCTTC,CASSFGDFQYNEQFF
.,TRBV5-4,.,TRBJ2-1,TGTGCCAGCAGCCCCGGGGGCGGCTACAATGAGCAGTTCTTC,CASSPGGGYNEQFF
TRBD1,TRBV4-2,.,TRBJ1-2,TGTGCCAGCAGCCAAGTATTGGACAGGGGTGAAGGCTACACCTTC,CASSQVLDRGEGYTF
TRBD1,TRBV9,.,TRBJ1-6,TGTGCCAGCAGCCCGCGACCAGGGGACAGTAATTCACCCCTCCACTTT,CASSPRPGDSNSPLHF
.,TRBV6-5,.,TRBJ2-3,TGTGCCAGCAGTCCGATAAACACAGATACGCAGTATTTT,CASSPINTDTQYF
.,TRBV4-1,.,TRBJ1-4,TGCGCCAGCAGCCCCGCCCGGGACAACACGTTTGCAACTAATGAAAAACTGTTTTTT,CASSPARDNTFATNEKLFF
.,TRBV7-2,.,TRBJ1-2,TGTGCCAGCAGCTTACGGCCCGGGTGGAACTATGGCTACACCTTC,CASSLRPGWNYGYTF
TRBD2,TRBV7-3,.,TRBJ2-5,TGTGCCAGCAGCTTGGGTCCAGCGGGAGGAAAGACCCAGTACTTC,CASSLGPAGGKTQYF
TRBD2,TRBV7-9,once,TRBJ2-2,TGTGCCGGCTCCATTAGCGGGTCTTCCGGGGAGCTGTTTTTT,CAGSISGSSGELFF
.,TRBV6-1,.,TRBJ1-6,TGTGCCAGCAGTGGACCTGGGAGCAATTCACCCCTCCACTTT,CASSGPGSNSPLHF
.,TRBV5-1,once,TRBJ2-7,TGCGCCAGCAGCTTTGGGGGCGACTCCTACGAGCAGTACTTC,CASSFGGDSYEQYF
.,TRBV6-1,.,TRBJ2-1,TGTGCCAGCAGCGAACAGGGTGATGAGCAGTTCTTC,CASSEQGDEQFF
.,TRBV7-2,.,TRBJ2-3,TGTGCCAGCAGCTTCCTAATAGATACGCAGTATTTT,CASSFLIDTQYF
.,TRBV7-8,.,TRBJ1-4,TGTGCCAGCAGCTTAGGGTCCAGGGCGAAGGAAAAACTGTTTTTT,CASSLGSRAKEKLFF
TRBD2,TRBV5-5,.,TRBJ2-3,TGTGCCAGCAGCCTCCCAGGACTAGCGACCCATTTCGGGACGCAGTATTTT,CASSLPGLATHFGTQYF